The clone carrying this TCR beta chain was seen more than once but under ten times. This entry is derived from a study of patients and donors after allogeneic stem cell transplantation. TCRdb recomputed calls from the RT-PCR reads with MiXCR, one row per CDR3 protein. The profile covers 190,000 or so distinct CDR3 sequences, with 35% to 45% appearing a single time and 11% taken by the ten largest. There are 16 residues in the CDR3. Trimming removed 1 base from V and 4 bases from J, with 16 bases in between. CDR1 and CDR2 (germline): MDHEN, SYDVKM. This clonotype originated in a human donor who was either an allogeneic HSCT recipient or a stem cell or donor lymphocyte infusion donor (not recorded which). It is not recorded whose cells these are; they may come from a transplant donor. Sequenced: blood, either unsorted or a sorted T cell fraction (not recorded which). This chain links TRBV28 with TRBJ1-2, with D possibly matching TRBD1 (5 bases). In DNA form, the CDR3 reads TGTGCCAGCAGTTTATCGGGTAGGGGAGGACTCTATGGCTACACCTTC. It yields the protein CASSLSGRGGLYGYTF.